The clone carrying this T cell receptor beta chain has more than one count but fewer than ten. As defined, naive CD8 cells were CD45RO-negative and positively selected for CCR7, with terminally differentiated effector memory CD45RA+ cells excluded. These data belong to a study of shared clonotypes between healthy human individuals. Clones were read by immunoSEQ multiplex PCR, and TCRdb kept only the in-frame ones, dropping some. Of under 700,000 clones listed, roughly 95% are singletons. Trimming pared 3 bases from V and 7 bases from J, leaving 14 bases between. The CDR3 consists of 14 residues. CDR1 is SGDLS and CDR2 is YYNGEE in the germline V gene.

The sequence was collected from a woman in her 30s in good health. The rearrangement links TRBV9 to TRBJ1-5; D is perhaps TRBD1 (6 bases). Sequenced input: naive CD8+ T cells sorted from blood. CDR3 coding DNA: TGTGCCAGCAGCGGTGGGGGCGTCGGGCAGCCCCAGCATTTT. Protein product: CASSGGGVGQPQHF.